The present TCR beta chain was sequenced within a study of response to subunit inactivated influenza vaccine (dated by TCRdb to the late 2010s). Regarding the study in general: To follow how T cells responded to a trivalent subunit inactivated influenza vaccine, the researchers relied on deep quantitative profiling of the T cell receptor repertoire.

V and J lose 0 bases and 12 bases, and a span of 11 bases separates them. From the cysteine up to the phenylalanine, the CDR3 has a length of 13 residues. The entry retains the CDR3 DNA only, 39 bases that are in frame from base 1. The CDR1 and CDR2 encoded by the germline V gene are SGHDN and FVKESK. Libraries were made using RT-PCR. Sequenced on an Illumina HiSeq 2500. Through fastp at Q25 and MiXCR, TCRdb rebuilt clones from the public reads, retaining in-frame beta chains. Every distinct CDR3 protein forms one entry, paired with its most common genes and DNA. Here the sample has about 580,000 distinct CDR3 sequences; 14% occur a single time. Approximately 12% of the sample is taken by the ten largest. The sample holds a few counts of this clonotype. This clone's antigen is unknown. Per-base quality was not reported, and no clone a single base away is much larger than it. Beyond this particular receptor, the publication reports: It was suggested by the authors that each seasonal influenza vaccination may recruit only a limited number of new T cells.

The clonotype comes from a man aged 45-60 years who received an inactivated influenza vaccine. Donor details come from another sample of the same person, matched by shared clones. The chain is made from TRBV14 and TRBJ1-4, with TRBD1 as a weak D call on 5 bases. Sequenced here: PBMCs from blood, sampled 12 days after vaccination. The nucleotide sequence is given as TGTGCCAGCAGCCAAGATCAGGGAGCCCAACTGTTTTTT. Its protein product is CASSQDQGAQLFF.